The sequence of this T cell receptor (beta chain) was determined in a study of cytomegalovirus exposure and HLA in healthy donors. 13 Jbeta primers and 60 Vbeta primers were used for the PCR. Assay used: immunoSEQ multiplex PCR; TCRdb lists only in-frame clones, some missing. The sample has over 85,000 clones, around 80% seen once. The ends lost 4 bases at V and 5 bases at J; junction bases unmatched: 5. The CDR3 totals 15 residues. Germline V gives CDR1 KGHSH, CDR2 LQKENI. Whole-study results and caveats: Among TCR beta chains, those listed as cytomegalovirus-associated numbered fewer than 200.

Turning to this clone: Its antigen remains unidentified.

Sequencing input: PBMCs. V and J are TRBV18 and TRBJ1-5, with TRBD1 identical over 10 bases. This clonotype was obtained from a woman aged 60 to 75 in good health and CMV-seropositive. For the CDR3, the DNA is TGTGCCAGCTCACGCACGGGACAGGGGTATCAGCCCCAGCATTTT. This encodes CASSRTGQGYQPQHF.